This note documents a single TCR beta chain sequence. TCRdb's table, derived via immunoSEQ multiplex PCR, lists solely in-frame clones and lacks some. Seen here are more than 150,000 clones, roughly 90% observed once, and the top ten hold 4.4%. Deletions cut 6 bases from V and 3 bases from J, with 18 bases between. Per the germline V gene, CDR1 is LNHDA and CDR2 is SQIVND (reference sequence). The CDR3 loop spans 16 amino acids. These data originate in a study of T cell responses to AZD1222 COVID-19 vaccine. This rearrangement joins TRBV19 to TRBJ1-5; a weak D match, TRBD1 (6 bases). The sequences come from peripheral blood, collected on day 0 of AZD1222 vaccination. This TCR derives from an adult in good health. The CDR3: CASSQLITGNNQPQHF. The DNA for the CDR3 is TGTGCCAGTAGCCAATTAATTACAGGGAACAATCAGCCCCAGCATTTT.